Shown below are 12 T cell receptor beta chains from a single sample sequenced in a study of shared clonotypes between healthy human individuals. Profiling relied on immunoSEQ multiplex PCR, and the TCRdb table lists in-frame clones only, not all of them. The data hold hundreds of thousands of clones, with around 76% observed a single time. Sequenced sample: PBMCs. Source of these receptors: a middle-aged woman in good health. Some clones in this sample may be carry-over from other donors' samples.

The chain combines TRBV7-9 with TRBJ2-2; a possible D gene is TRBD2 (5 bases). Germline V gives CDR1 SEHNR, CDR2 FQNEAQ (reference sequence). V dropped 1 base and J dropped 5 bases, with 8 bases sitting between them. The CDR3 totals 14 residues. The CDR3: CASSLVPGTGELFF. In nucleotides, the CDR3 is TGTGCCAGCAGCTTAGTCCCGGGAACCGGGGAGCTGTTTTTT.

The V and J genes are TRBV27 and TRBJ2-7, with 8 bases lining up with TRBD1. Trimming at V came to 2 bases and at J to 0 bases, leaving 9 bases not matched to a gene. Looked up from germline, CDR1 is MNHEY and CDR2 is SMNVEV (reference sequence). The CDR3 is made up of 17 amino acids. DNA for the CDR3: TGTGCCAGCAGTTTAAGGTTGAGCACAGGGGGCTCCTACGAGCAGTACTTC. Amino acids: CASSLRLSTGGSYEQYF.

This clone came up a few times. The chain carries TRBV28 and TRBJ1-3; 8 nucleotides line up with TRBD1. V lost 10 bases to trimming and J lost 10 bases; unmatched junction nucleotides: 18. The CDR3 totals 15 residues. Looked up from germline, CDR1 is MDHEN and CDR2 is SYDVKM. The CDR3 protein is CATKKPGTGRVTIYF. The CDR3 DNA reads TGTGCCACCAAAAAGCCCGGGACAGGCAGGGTAACCATATATTTT.

This clone was detected a few times. CDR3 amino acids: CSVGVREPKNIQYF. The CDR3 region has the DNA TGCAGCGTTGGGGTCAGGGAGCCTAAAAACATTCAGTACTTC. V is TRBV29-1 and J is TRBJ2-4; D may correspond to TRBD1 or TRBD2 (5 bases each). Germline CDR1 reads SQVTM; CDR2 reads ANQGSEA. V lost 4 bases, J lost 4 bases, and 14 bases lay in between. The CDR3 loop spans 14 amino acids.

The chain recombines TRBV5-4 with TRBJ1-3; TRBD1 might be the D (6 bases). The CDR3 runs 15 residues. Trimming left V 2 bases short and J 0 bases short, with 9 bases between. Germline V gene lookup returns CDR1 SGHNT and CDR2 YYREEE (reference sequence). The CDR3 region has the DNA TGTGCCAGCAGCTTCCAACAGGGCTCTGGAAACACCATATATTTT. Protein: CASSFQQGSGNTIYF.

The chain carries TRBV27 and TRBJ1-6, with 7 bases that match TRBD1. Germline V gives CDR1 MNHEY, CDR2 SMNVEV (reference sequence). There are 14 residues in the CDR3. V lost 6 bases, J lost 4 bases, and 3 bases stayed unmatched. CDR3 DNA sequence: TGTGCCAGCAGGGGGACAGCGTATAATTCACCCCTCCACTTT. This encodes CASRGTAYNSPLHF.

A single count supports this clone. The rearrangement joins TRBV6-1 to TRBJ2-1, with 12 bases aligning to TRBD2. V lost 3 bases, J lost 7 bases, and 7 bases stayed unmatched. Germline V CDR1 and CDR2: MNHNS, SASEGT. CDR3 length: 16 residues. CDR3 in amino acids: CASSDQPTSGSNEQFF. The CDR3 DNA is TGTGCCAGCAGTGACCAGCCGACTAGCGGGAGTAATGAGCAGTTCTTC.

This rearrangement joins TRBV5-6 to TRBJ2-1; the D gene is possibly TRBD1 (6 bases). The CDR3 runs to 18 residues. Trimming took off 3 bases at V and 5 bases at J, with 24 bases between the two ends. Germline assignment: CDR1 SGHDT and CDR2 YYEEEE. CDR3 amino acids: CASSSLGAWGSLNNEQFF. CDR3 sequence (DNA): TGTGCCAGCAGCTCCTTGGGGGCTTGGGGGAGTCTAAACAATGAGCAGTTCTTC. The full variable domain, completed using reference TRBV5-6 and TRBJ2-1, is DAGVTQSPTHLIKTRGQQVTLRCSPKSGHDTVSWYQQALGQGPQFIFQYYEEEERQRGNFPDRFSGHQFPNYSSELNVNALLLGDSALYLCASSSLGAWGSLNNEQFFGPGTRLTVL.

Concerning this clone: With only one base between it and a far larger clone, this is likely a read error. Other nucleotide sequences from this sample produce the same CDR3. This chain uses TRBV30 with TRBJ2-3; the D is unclear. The CDR3 sequence is 12 residues long. The V end was cut by 3 bases, the J end by 1 base, with 5 bases between. Per germline, CDR1 GTSNPN and CDR2 SVGIG (reference sequence). CDR3 sequence reads: CAWSTGTDTQYF. Here the CDR3 DNA reads TGTGCCTGGAGCACAGGCACAGATACGCAGTATTTT.

The chain combines TRBV10-3 with TRBJ1-5; no reliable D call. With 11 bases removed from V and 5 bases from J, the gap between germline ends came to 10 bases. This CDR3 is built from 11 residues. CDR1 ENHRY and CDR2 SYGVKD come from the germline V gene. The CDR3 sequence is CAAGGDQPQHF. In nucleotides, the CDR3 is TGTGCCGCGGGAGGTGATCAGCCCCAGCATTTT.

The chain joins TRBV28 to TRBJ2-5; no clear D gene. The J call is doubtful: the DNA matches TRBJ2-7 better. The CDR3 has 13 amino acids. Germline CDR1 and CDR2: MDHEN and SYDVKM. DNA for the CDR3: TGTGCCAGCAGTTTATTTGGGGCCTACGAGCAGTACTTC. Protein: CASSLFGAYEQYF.

V gene TRBV19 combines with J gene TRBJ2-5, with 10 bases lining up with TRBD2. V gave up 3 bases and J gave up 8 bases; unmatched junction bases: 3. The CDR3 has 13 amino acids. Germline loops: CDR1 LNHDA, CDR2 SQIVND (reference sequence). Written as DNA, the CDR3 is TGTGCCAGTAGTATGCTAGCGGGAGTTACCCAGTACTTC. This encodes CASSMLAGVTQYF.